The rows below give T cell receptor beta chains drawn from one sample of a study of cytotoxic CD8 clonotypes in ibrutinib-treated CLL. Assay: immunoSEQ multiplex PCR; the TCRdb copy retains only in-frame clones and omits some. The table has 60,000 to 75,000 clones, 90% seen once. The sample was PBMCs, taken after 12 months of ibrutinib treatment. All receptors come from a human donor with chronic lymphocytic leukemia. Both conserved end residues are part of each CDR3. Each record gives: CDR3 length, D gene, J gene, clone size, V gene, CDR3 protein, CDR3 DNA. A D gene is named only where the DNA matches it firmly. For some rows the clone size is stated as once, few or many, or as a class when expanded; others skip it.

CDR3 length: 14; D gene: .; J gene: TRBJ1-1; clone size: .; V gene: TRBV10-3; CDR3 protein: CATAERATNTEAFF; CDR3 DNA: TGTGCCACCGCGGAGAGGGCTACGAACACTGAAGCTTTCTTT
CDR3 length: 16; D gene: TRBD2; J gene: TRBJ2-3; clone size: .; V gene: TRBV7-8; CDR3 protein: CASSELAGGYADTQYF; CDR3 DNA: TGTGCCAGCAGCGAACTAGCGGGAGGCTACGCAGATACGCAGTATTTT
CDR3 length: 16; D gene: TRBD2; J gene: TRBJ2-1; clone size: .; V gene: TRBV5-1; CDR3 protein: CASSLAGGRAPNEQFF; CDR3 DNA: TGCGCCAGCAGCTTGGCCGGCGGGAGGGCCCCGAATGAGCAGTTCTTC
CDR3 length: 15; D gene: .; J gene: TRBJ1-4; clone size: .; V gene: TRBV7-9; CDR3 protein: CASSLSGGGDEKLFF; CDR3 DNA: TGTGCCAGCAGCTTATCGGGTGGGGGCGATGAAAAACTGTTTTTT
CDR3 length: 15; D gene: .; J gene: TRBJ1-5; clone size: .; V gene: TRBV5-4; CDR3 protein: CASSPTPNSNQPQHF; CDR3 DNA: TGTGCCAGCAGCCCGACACCTAATAGCAATCAGCCCCAGCATTTT
CDR3 length: 11; D gene: .; J gene: TRBJ1-1; clone size: .; V gene: TRBV30; CDR3 protein: CAWVRSPEAFF; CDR3 DNA: TGTGCCTGGGTCAGGAGCCCTGAAGCTTTCTTT
CDR3 length: 11; D gene: .; J gene: TRBJ2-1; clone size: .; V gene: TRBV29-1; CDR3 protein: CSVVVYNEQFF; CDR3 DNA: TGCAGCGTTGTAGTATACAATGAGCAGTTCTTC
CDR3 length: 15; D gene: TRBD1; J gene: TRBJ2-7; clone size: .; V gene: TRBV28; CDR3 protein: CASSFRQGALYEQYF; CDR3 DNA: TGTGCCAGCAGCTTCCGACAGGGGGCTTTATACGAGCAGTACTTC
CDR3 length: 14; D gene: .; J gene: TRBJ1-1; clone size: .; V gene: TRBV2; CDR3 protein: CASSDSRGRTEAFF; CDR3 DNA: TGTGCCAGCAGTGATTCCAGGGGTAGGACTGAAGCTTTCTTT
CDR3 length: 13; D gene: TRBD1; J gene: TRBJ1-1; clone size: .; V gene: TRBV5-5; CDR3 protein: CASSFQGDTEAFF; CDR3 DNA: TGTGCCAGCAGCTTCCAGGGGGACACTGAAGCTTTCTTT
CDR3 length: 12; D gene: .; J gene: TRBJ1-5; clone size: once; V gene: TRBV6-1; CDR3 protein: CASRDVDQPQHF; CDR3 DNA: TGTGCCAGCAGGGACGTGGATCAGCCCCAGCATTTT
CDR3 length: 16; D gene: TRBD2; J gene: TRBJ2-2; clone size: .; V gene: TRBV7-9; CDR3 protein: CASSFRLAMNTGELFF; CDR3 DNA: TGTGCCAGCAGCTTTCGACTAGCGATGAACACCGGGGAGCTGTTTTTT
CDR3 length: 16; D gene: TRBD2; J gene: TRBJ2-7; clone size: .; V gene: TRBV4-1; CDR3 protein: CASSQTRTSYSYEQYF; CDR3 DNA: TGCGCCAGCAGCCAAACACGGACTAGCTACTCCTACGAGCAGTACTTC
CDR3 length: 15; D gene: .; J gene: TRBJ2-1; clone size: .; V gene: TRBV29-1; CDR3 protein: CSIPTGGGLYNEQFF; CDR3 DNA: TGCAGCATCCCAACAGGAGGGGGACTCTACAATGAGCAGTTCTTC
CDR3 length: 16; D gene: .; J gene: TRBJ1-1; clone size: .; V gene: TRBV4-3; CDR3 protein: CASSQDRRDGTTEAFF; CDR3 DNA: TGCGCCAGCAGCCAAGATCGTAGGGATGGGACTACTGAAGCTTTCTTT
CDR3 length: 16; D gene: .; J gene: TRBJ2-1; clone size: .; V gene: TRBV27; CDR3 protein: CASSLGADSSYNEQFF; CDR3 DNA: TGTGCCAGCAGTCTAGGAGCGGATAGCTCCTACAATGAGCAGTTCTTC
CDR3 length: 13; D gene: TRBD2; J gene: TRBJ2-7; clone size: .; V gene: TRBV19; CDR3 protein: CASRSGGRYEQYF; CDR3 DNA: TGTGCCAGTAGGTCGGGCGGGAGGTACGAGCAGTACTTC
CDR3 length: 16; D gene: TRBD1; J gene: TRBJ2-7; clone size: .; V gene: TRBV15; CDR3 protein: CATSREMQGASGEQYF; CDR3 DNA: TGTGCCACCAGCAGAGAAATGCAGGGGGCAAGCGGCGAGCAGTACTTC
CDR3 length: 15; D gene: TRBD1; J gene: TRBJ2-7; clone size: .; V gene: TRBV5-1; CDR3 protein: CASSPSTGGSYEQYF; CDR3 DNA: TGCGCCAGCAGCCCTAGCACAGGGGGTTCCTACGAGCAGTACTTC
CDR3 length: 15; D gene: TRBD1; J gene: TRBJ2-7; clone size: .; V gene: TRBV19; CDR3 protein: CASSTSGTVGYEQYF; CDR3 DNA: TGTGCCAGTAGTACGTCCGGGACAGTTGGTTACGAGCAGTACTTC
CDR3 length: 14; D gene: .; J gene: TRBJ2-7; clone size: .; V gene: TRBV29-1; CDR3 protein: CSVVGRDRPYEQYF; CDR3 DNA: TGCAGCGTTGTTGGTCGGGATCGACCCTACGAGCAGTACTTC
CDR3 length: 16; D gene: TRBD2; J gene: TRBJ2-3; clone size: .; V gene: TRBV5-5; CDR3 protein: CASSFGAGTSGLAQYF; CDR3 DNA: TGTGCCAGCAGCTTTGGGGCGGGGACTAGCGGGTTGGCGCAGTATTTT
CDR3 length: 16; D gene: .; J gene: TRBJ1-2; clone size: .; V gene: TRBV28; CDR3 protein: CASSRRRGADNYGYTF; CDR3 DNA: TGTGCCAGCAGCCGCCGGAGGGGGGCGGATAACTATGGCTACACCTTC
CDR3 length: 15; D gene: TRBD1; J gene: TRBJ2-5; clone size: .; V gene: TRBV9; CDR3 protein: CASSATGGFQETQYF; CDR3 DNA: TGTGCCAGCAGCGCGACAGGGGGATTCCAAGAGACCCAGTACTTC
CDR3 length: 12; D gene: TRBD1; J gene: TRBJ2-7; clone size: .; V gene: TRBV6-1; CDR3 protein: CASSERGTGVPF; CDR3 DNA: TGTGCCAGCAGTGAAAGGGGGACAGGGGTCCCCTTC
CDR3 length: 14; D gene: .; J gene: TRBJ2-7; clone size: .; V gene: TRBV7-6; CDR3 protein: CASSLPGTQYEQYF; CDR3 DNA: TGTGCCAGCAGCTTACCCGGGACCCAATACGAGCAGTACTTC
CDR3 length: 15; D gene: TRBD1; J gene: TRBJ1-2; clone size: .; V gene: TRBV5-6; CDR3 protein: CASSLGPGQGYGYTF; CDR3 DNA: TGTGCCAGCAGCCTGGGACCGGGACAGGGCTATGGCTACACCTTC
CDR3 length: 15; D gene: .; J gene: TRBJ2-7; clone size: .; V gene: TRBV11-2; CDR3 protein: CASSLEGGIGYEQYF; CDR3 DNA: TGTGCCAGCAGCTTAGAAGGAGGAATTGGCTACGAGCAGTACTTC
CDR3 length: 14; D gene: .; J gene: TRBJ2-1; clone size: .; V gene: TRBV7-7; CDR3 protein: CASSSGLSYNEQFF; CDR3 DNA: TGTGCCAGTAGCAGTGGGCTCTCCTACAATGAGCAGTTCTTC
CDR3 length: 13; D gene: .; J gene: TRBJ2-3; clone size: .; V gene: TRBV11-2; CDR3 protein: CASSSRRWDTQYF; CDR3 DNA: TGTGCCAGCAGCTCCCGCCGGTGGGATACGCAGTATTTT
CDR3 length: 14; D gene: TRBD1; J gene: TRBJ1-1; clone size: .; V gene: TRBV5-1; CDR3 protein: CASSLRDSSTEAFF; CDR3 DNA: TGCGCCAGCAGCTTGCGGGACAGTTCAACTGAAGCTTTCTTT
CDR3 length: 16; D gene: TRBD1; J gene: TRBJ2-7; clone size: .; V gene: TRBV9; CDR3 protein: CASSVAGQGVLDEQYF; CDR3 DNA: TGTGCCAGCAGCGTAGCGGGACAGGGGGTTCTGGACGAGCAGTACTTC
CDR3 length: 12; D gene: TRBD2; J gene: TRBJ2-7; clone size: .; V gene: TRBV29-1; CDR3 protein: CSVDGAGNEQYF; CDR3 DNA: TGCAGCGTTGACGGAGCGGGGAACGAGCAGTACTTC